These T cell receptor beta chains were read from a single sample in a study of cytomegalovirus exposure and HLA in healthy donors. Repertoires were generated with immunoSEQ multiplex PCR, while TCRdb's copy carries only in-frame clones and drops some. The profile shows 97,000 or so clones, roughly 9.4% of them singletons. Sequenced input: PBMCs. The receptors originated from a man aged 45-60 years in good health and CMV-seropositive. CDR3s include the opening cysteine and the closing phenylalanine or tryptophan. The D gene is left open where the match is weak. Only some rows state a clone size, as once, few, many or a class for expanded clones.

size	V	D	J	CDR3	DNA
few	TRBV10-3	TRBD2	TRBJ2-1	CAISEEREHEQFF	TGTGCCATCAGTGAGGAGCGGGAGCATGAGCAGTTCTTC
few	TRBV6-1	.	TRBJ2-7	CASSGGSSYEQYF	TGTGCCAGCAGTGGAGGGAGCTCCTACGAGCAGTACTTC
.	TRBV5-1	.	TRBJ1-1	CASSVTGVINTEAFF	TGCGCCAGCAGCGTGACGGGGGTGATAAACACTGAAGCTTTCTTT
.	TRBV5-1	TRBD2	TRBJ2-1	CASSKLLLGGTSANSYNEQFF	TGCGCCAGCTCAAAACTCCTTCTGGGCGGGACTAGCGCTAACTCCTACAATGAGCAGTTCTTC
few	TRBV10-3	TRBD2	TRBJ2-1	CAISVGPSGSVNEQFF	TGTGCCATCAGTGTAGGCCCTAGCGGGAGTGTCAATGAGCAGTTCTTC
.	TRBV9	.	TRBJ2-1	CASSWGERATYNEQFF	TGTGCCAGCAGCTGGGGGGAGCGGGCCACCTACAATGAGCAGTTCTTC
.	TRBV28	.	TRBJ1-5	CASSFEVGARQPQHF	TGTGCCAGCAGTTTTGAGGTGGGGGCAAGGCAGCCCCAGCATTTT
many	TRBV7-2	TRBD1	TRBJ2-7	CASSLGGTGVYEQYF	TGTGCCAGCAGCTTAGGAGGGACAGGGGTCTACGAGCAGTACTTC
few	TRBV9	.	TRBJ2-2	CASSFTTNTGELFF	TGTGCCAGCAGCTTCACAACGAACACCGGGGAGCTGTTTTTT
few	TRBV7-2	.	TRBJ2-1	CASSLGGEGADEQFF	TGTGCCAGCAGCTTAGGAGGAGAAGGGGCAGATGAGCAGTTCTTC
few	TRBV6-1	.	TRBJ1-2	CASSEGGTKLGYTF	TGTGCCAGCAGTGAAGGGGGGACAAAATTGGGCTACACCTTC
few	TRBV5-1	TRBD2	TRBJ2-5	CASSLGERGMETQYF	TGCGCCAGCAGCTTGGGGGAGCGGGGTATGGAGACCCAGTACTTC
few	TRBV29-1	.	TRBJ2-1	CSSRPQGLSDEQFF	TGCAGCTCCAGGCCCCAGGGCCTTTCGGATGAGCAGTTCTTC
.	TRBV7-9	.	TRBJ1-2	CASSLEEGTGGYTF	TGTGCCAGCAGCTTAGAAGAGGGAACAGGGGGCTACACCTTC
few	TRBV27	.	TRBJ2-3	CASSSIPGQSPSTDTQYF	TGTGCCAGCAGTAGCATACCGGGACAATCACCGAGCACAGATACGCAGTATTTT
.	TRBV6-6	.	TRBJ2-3	CASQRFTDTQYF	TGTGCCAGCCAGCGGTTCACAGATACGCAGTATTTT
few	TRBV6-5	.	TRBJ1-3	CASSKGLSSGNTIYF	TGTGCCAGCAGTAAGGGACTGAGCTCTGGAAACACCATATATTTT
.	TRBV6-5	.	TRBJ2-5	CATIPPGGQETQYF	TGTGCCACCATCCCCCCCGGGGGCCAAGAGACCCAGTACTTC
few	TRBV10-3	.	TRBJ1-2	CAISGIRDTSYGYTF	TGTGCCATCAGTGGGATTCGGGACACCTCCTATGGCTACACCTTC
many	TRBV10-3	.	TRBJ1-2	CAISESRENYGYTF	TGTGCCATCAGTGAGTCTAGGGAGAACTATGGCTACACCTTC